This entry is about one TCR beta chain. Its antigen is undetermined. The record originates from a study of OX40 agonist ivuxolimab in advanced cancers. Study information: At doses from 0.01 to 10 mg/kg, patients were given intravenous ivuxolimab every 2 weeks. Anti-PD-1, anti-PD-L1 or anti-CTLA-4 therapy given earlier was allowed, and over 35% had some. Study outcomes and limitations: At doses 0.1 to 3.0 mg/kg, CD4+ and CD8+ clones expanded.

Germline-derived CDR1 and CDR2 are SNHLY and FYNNEI. V was pared by 7 bases and J by 5 bases, with 15 bases between. The CDR3 spans 13 residues. Assay: immunoSEQ multiplex PCR; the TCRdb copy retains only in-frame clones and omits some. This table has about 72,000 clones, about 87% appearing once. This receptor was taken from an adult with an advanced solid tumor such as melanoma, head and neck, liver or kidney cancer. Sequencing was performed on CD4+ or CD8+ T cells sorted from blood, taken in a trial of the OX40 agonist ivuxolimab. The chain links TRBV2 to TRBJ2-7; either TRBD1 or TRBD2 may supply D (5 bases each). DNA for the CDR3: TGTGCCAGCACGGGACGGATGGGGGACGAGCAGTACTTC. It yields the protein CASTGRMGDEQYF. The variable domain in full, completed from reference TRBV2 and TRBJ2-7, reads EPEVTQTPSHQVTQMGQEVILRCVPISNHLYFYWYRQILGQKVEFLVSFYNNEISEKSEIFDDQFSVERPDGSNFTLKIRSTKLEDSAMYFCASTGRMGDEQYFGPGTRLTVT.